This T cell receptor beta chain was obtained from a study of metastatic and nonmetastatic thyroid tumors. Thyroid surgery had not been preceded by any treatment in any patient. TCRdb re-clonotyped the PCR reads through MiXCR. The sample yields some 19,000 clones, more than 30% seen once. Germline CDR1 SEHNR, CDR2 FQNEAQ (reference sequence). CDR3 length: 13 amino acids. Trimming left V 5 bases short and J 2 bases short, with 10 bases between. In this sample, this clone is medium-sized. The V call is TRBV7-9, the J call TRBJ2-7; D gene unclear. The sequencing sample was made of tumor tissue. This TCR came from a female donor with papillary thyroid cancer or a benign thyroid nodule (not recorded which). Some clones in this sample may be carry-over from other donors' samples. This CDR3 is CASSNRIPYEQYF. Written as DNA, the CDR3 is TGTGCCAGCAGCAACCGGATCCCCTACGAGCAGTACTTC.